The clone carrying this T cell receptor beta chain was seen ten or more times. Unique molecular identifiers were used to barcode this TCRbeta library. TCRdb reprocessed the PCR reads with MiXCR, giving one entry per CDR3 protein. In the table there are 240,000 or so distinct CDR3 sequences, approximately 12% of which are singletons. The entry originates in a study of T-cell reconstitution after alpha-beta-depleted transplantation in children. Trimming left V 5 bases short and J 8 bases short, with 9 bases between. The CDR3 covers 12 residues. Germline CDR1 and CDR2: SEHNR and FQNEAQ (reference sequence).

The chain joins TRBV7-9 to TRBJ1-4; no firm D call. The origin of this receptor is a human donor who donated a stem cell graft to a child with acute lymphoblastic leukemia. The source material was PBMCs from the stem cell graft donor, sampled from the stem cell graft. The CDR3 DNA sequence: TGTGCCAGCAGCAGATACGGGGAAAAACTGTTTTTT. Protein sequence: CASSRYGEKLFF.